The 25 T cell receptor beta chains below all came from one sample that was sequenced in a study of T cells in women clearing cervical HPV infection (dated by TCRdb to the late 2010s). The library came from the immunoSEQ multiplex PCR assay. The clones in this table, taken by TCRdb from immuneACCESS, are in-frame only. Not every clone is retained; where verified, under half of the shortfall comes from an unresolved V gene, and the cause of the rest is unknown. The table for this sample shows nearly 20,000 clones. The top ten clonotypes cover under 3.5% of the sample. Sequences were obtained from blood buffy coat. The receptors shown here come from a woman aged 18 to 69 with a cervical HPV16 infection that either progressed to CIN3+ or cleared (not recorded which).

As for this clone: The sequence runs out 3 residues before the end of the CDR3; the remainder is reconstructed from the germline J gene. This chain links TRBV20-1 with TRBJ2-3, with TRBD2 matching over 8 bases. The V gene end was trimmed by 5 bases and the J gene end by 2 bases; junction bases not matched to a gene: 9. The CDR3 extends over 15 amino acids. The germline gives CDR1 DFQATT, CDR2 SNEGSKA (reference sequence). CDR3 bases read: TGCAGTGCTGAAAGGGGCGGGGGGCTCACAGATACG. It yields the protein CSAERGGGLTDT. The entire CDR3 sequence reads CSAERGGGLTDTQYF.

A remark on this clone: Sequencing ends 3 residues short of the CDR3 end; the germline J gene provides the rest. The chain is built from TRBV5-6 and TRBJ1-6; TRBD1 might be the D (6 bases). The CDR3 contains 14 residues. Deletions cut 1 base from V and 6 bases from J, with 8 bases between. Germline V gene lookup returns CDR1 SGHDT and CDR2 YYEEEE. The sequenced CDR3 bases are TGTGCCAGCAGCTTGCTACAGGGTAATTCACCC. This gives the protein CASSLLQGNSP. The whole CDR3 is CASSLLQGNSPLHF.

For this clone: Read coverage stops 3 residues before the CDR3 terminus; the germline J gene supplies the remainder. The chain links TRBV6-1 to TRBJ2-5; possible D gene TRBD1, 6 bases. The CDR3 spans 14 residues. The germline CDR1 and CDR2 sequences are MNHNS and SASEGT. Trimming removed 4 bases at V and 5 bases at J, with 14 bases between. CDR3 residues: CASSAPQRGETQYF. CDR3 DNA (partial): TGTGCCAGCAGTGCGCCGCAGAGGGGGGAGACC.

Comments on this clone: The read falls 3 residues short of the CDR3 end, and the missing part is taken from the germline J gene. The rearrangement uses TRBV5-1 and TRBJ2-7, with TRBD1 matching 8 bases. The CDR3 has 15 amino acids. V shed 5 bases, J shed 3 bases, and the junction held 10 bases outside the gene matches. Germline V lookup: CDR1 SGHRS, CDR2 YFSETQ. The sequenced CDR3 bases are TGCGCCAGCAGTTTGCTACAGGGGGTTGACTACGAG. This encodes CASSLLQGVDYE. The complete CDR3 protein is CASSLLQGVDYEQYF.

Note on this clone: Read coverage stops 3 residues before the CDR3 terminus; the germline J gene supplies the remainder. This chain connects TRBV2 to TRBJ2-5; the match to TRBD2 covers 11 bases. The J segment lost 1 base and the V segment lost 6 bases, leaving 4 bases of the junction unmatched. The germline gives CDR1 SNHLY, CDR2 FYNNEI. The CDR3 spans 15 residues. CDR3 DNA, as far as it was read: TGTGCCAGCAGGCAAACTAGCGGGGGCCAAGAGACC. Translated: CASRQTSGGQET. The CDR3 reads in full as CASRQTSGGQETQYF.

As for this clone: The CDR3 extends 3 residues past the end of the read, so its final part is completed from the germline J gene. The chain joins TRBV7-2 to TRBJ2-1, with D hard to call. V dropped 5 bases and J dropped 4 bases, with 9 bases sitting between them. This CDR3 has 13 amino acids. Germline V gene data show CDR1 as SGHTA and CDR2 as FQGNSA. CDR3 sequence reads: CASSPGSYNEQFF. The part of the CDR3 DNA that was read is TGTGCCAGCAGCCCGGGTTCATACAATGAG.

CDR3 bases read: TGTGCCAGCAGCTTAGCGGGGCTAAATGAG. Translated, it gives CASSLAGLNE. The whole CDR3 protein is CASSLAGLNEQFF. The V call is TRBV7-9, the J call TRBJ2-1; possible D gene TRBD1, 5 bases. The DNA ends 3 residues before the CDR3 does, and the rest of the CDR3 is filled in from the germline J gene. V was cut by 0 bases and J by 7 bases, with 7 bases left in between. Germline CDR1 is SEHNR and CDR2 is FQNEAQ (reference sequence). The CDR3 extends over 13 amino acids.

Remarks on this clone: The read comes to an end 3 residues before the CDR3 does, leaving the germline J gene to fill in the end. The chain is built from TRBV11-2 and TRBJ2-5; D remains unclear. The V gene lost 3 bases and the J gene lost 5 bases, with 13 bases spanning the gap. Germline CDR1 SGHAT, CDR2 FQNNGV. This CDR3 has 14 residues. CDR3 bases read: TGTGCCAGCAGCTTCGTGCGGCGTGGGGAGACC. Protein product: CASSFVRRGET. The whole CDR3 reads CASSFVRRGETQYF.

On this clone: The CDR3 is cut off 3 residues early in the read; its end comes from the germline J gene. The chain couples TRBV3-1 (or the pseudogene TRBV3-2) to TRBJ2-7; D is perhaps TRBD2 (5 bases). Germline loops: CDR1 LGHDT, CDR2 YNNKEL (reference sequence). Trimming removed 8 bases from V and 0 bases from J, with 8 bases in between. The CDR3 consists of 12 residues. The CDR3 here is CASEGNSYEQYF. The sequenced CDR3 bases are TGTGCCAGCGAGGGTAACTCCTACGAG.

Comment on this clone: Read coverage stops 3 residues before the CDR3 terminus; the germline J gene supplies the remainder. The chain joins TRBV7-9 to TRBJ2-2; TRBD1 aligns across 7 bases. The germline V gene has CDR1 SEHNR and CDR2 FQNEAQ (reference sequence). V was clipped by 4 bases and J by 3 bases; unmatched bases: 5. CDR3 length: 15 residues. CDR3 loop: CASSSPGQYTGELFF. The covered CDR3 bases are TGTGCCAGCAGCTCCCCGGGACAGTACACCGGGGAG.

As regards this clone: The read falls 3 residues short of the CDR3 end, and the missing part is taken from the germline J gene. The rearrangement joins TRBV30 to TRBJ1-5; TRBD1 matches 11 bases. Losses at the gene ends were 0 bases for V and 7 bases for J; bases not matched to a gene: 5. The germline gives CDR1 GTSNPN, CDR2 SVGIG (reference sequence). This CDR3 has 15 amino acids. The CDR3 bases that were read are TGTGCCTGGAGTGTTGGACAGGGGGCGCAACAGCCC. This translates into CAWSVGQGAQQP. The whole CDR3 region reads CAWSVGQGAQQPQHF.

To note about this clone: From the germline J gene comes the end of the CDR3, since the read stops 3 residues before it. The V and J genes are TRBV12-3 or TRBV12-4 and TRBJ1-1; 8 positions match TRBD1. The CDR3 covers 14 residues. V gave up 5 bases and J gave up 3 bases; unmatched junction bases: 5. CDR3 bases read: TGTGCCAGCAGTGGGGGACAGGTCGACACTGAA. It translates to CASSGGQVDTE. The CDR3, in full, reads CASSGGQVDTEAFF.

On this clone: Read data end 3 residues before the CDR3 end; the end is taken from the germline J gene. This chain uses TRBV11-1 with TRBJ2-3; unclear D gene. CDR3 length equals 13 residues. V was clipped by 4 bases and J by 2 bases, with 7 bases between them. Looked up from germline, CDR1 is SGHAT and CDR2 is FQDESV (reference sequence). CDR3 amino acids: CASSSLYTDTQYF. The covered CDR3 bases are TGTGCCAGCAGCTCCCTCTACACAGATACG. The full variable domain, its missing parts supplied by reference TRBV11-1 and TRBJ2-3, is EAEVAQSPRYKITEKSQAVAFWCDPISGHATLYWYRQILGQGPELLVQFQDESVVDDSQLPKDRFSAERLKGVDSTLKIQPAELGDSAMYLCASSSLYTDTQYFGPGTRLTVL.

With regard to this clone: With the read ending 3 residues before the CDR3 end, the germline J gene is used to fill in that end. This chain connects TRBV30 to TRBJ2-7; 11 bases are shared with TRBD1. CDR1 and CDR2 (germline): GTSNPN, SVGIG (reference sequence). This CDR3 spans 15 amino acids. V trimming: 2 bases; J trimming: 3 bases; junction bases outside the gene matches: 6. The CDR3 here is CAWSQTGTGGYEQYF. The CDR3 bases that were read are TGTGCCTGGAGTCAAACCGGGACAGGGGGCTACGAG.

Worth noting for this clone: Read coverage stops 3 residues before the CDR3 terminus; the germline J gene supplies the remainder. The rearrangement links TRBV30 to TRBJ1-6; 8 bases fit TRBD1. CDR1 GTSNPN and CDR2 SVGIG come from the germline V gene (reference sequence). The CDR3 runs 15 residues. The CDR3 is CAWSMWDRTRSPLHF. CDR3 bases read: TGTGCCTGGAGTATGTGGGACAGGACGAGGTCGCCC.

About this clone itself: The read finishes 3 residues shy of the CDR3 end, and the germline J gene is used to complete it. The rearrangement uses TRBV19 and TRBJ1-6; no firm D call. Germline V gene sequence: CDR1 LNHDA, CDR2 SQIVND (reference sequence). The CDR3 runs to 12 residues. V was clipped by 8 bases and J by 7 bases, with 9 bases between them. The chain's CDR3 is CASPSGNSPLHF. The CDR3 bases that were read are TGTGCCAGTCCAAGCGGGAATTCACCC.

Comments on this clone: The read ends 3 residues shy of where the CDR3 ends; the end is completed using the germline J gene. The rearrangement links TRBV9 to TRBJ2-3, with TRBD2 matching over 13 bases. Losses at the gene ends were 2 bases for V and 1 base for J; bases not matched to a gene: 4. The CDR3 runs 17 residues. Germline values: CDR1 SGDLS, CDR2 YYNGEE. CDR3 DNA (partial): TGTGCCAGCAGCGTTTCTGGACTAGCGGGGGGCACAGATACG. Translated: CASSVSGLAGGTDT. From start to end, the CDR3 is CASSVSGLAGGTDTQYF.

A word on this clone: With the read ending 3 residues before the CDR3 end, the germline J gene is used to fill in that end. The gene calls are TRBV5-1 and TRBJ1-1; no clear D gene. The V end was cut by 0 bases, the J end by 1 base, with 4 bases between. The CDR3 runs 13 residues. The germline V gene encodes CDR1 SGHRS and CDR2 YFSETQ. Incomplete CDR3 DNA: TGCGCCAGCAGCTTGGCCCAGAACACTGAA. Translation gives CASSLAQNTE. The CDR3 as a whole reads CASSLAQNTEAFF.

Points on this clone: The sequence runs out 3 residues before the end of the CDR3; the remainder is reconstructed from the germline J gene. The chain combines TRBV10-3 with TRBJ2-3, with D possibly TRBD2 on 5 matching bases. The length of the CDR3 is 13 residues. V was trimmed by 7 bases and J by 4 bases, leaving 12 bases between them. Germline CDR1 ENHRY, CDR2 SYGVKD. The CDR3 region is CAITGNGADTQYF. The DNA read from the CDR3 is TGTGCCATCACGGGGAATGGCGCAGATACG.

A word on this clone: Coverage ceases 3 residues before the CDR3 finishes, and the germline J gene fills in the end. This chain links TRBV20-1 with TRBJ2-5; 8 bases fit TRBD1. CDR1 is DFQATT, CDR2 SNEGSKA, per germline (reference sequence). Losses at the gene ends were 7 bases for V and 5 bases for J; bases not matched to a gene: 12. The CDR3 totals 14 residues. The DNA read from the CDR3 is TGCAGTGGAACGGGGACAGGAGGACAGGAGACC. As protein: CSGTGTGGQET. In full, the CDR3 reads CSGTGTGGQETQYF.

As regards this clone: The CDR3 is cut off 3 residues early in the read; its end comes from the germline J gene. The rearrangement uses TRBV6-2 or TRBV6-3 and TRBJ2-4, with D possibly being TRBD1 (5 bases). CDR1 is MNHEY and CDR2 is SVGEGT in the germline V gene. The CDR3 spans 15 residues. The ends were cut back, 6 bases at V and 3 bases at J, with 15 bases in the middle. CDR3 bases read: TGTGCCAGCAGCCCGACCCAGGGTAGCAAAAACATT. Translated, it gives CASSPTQGSKNI. From start to end, the CDR3 is CASSPTQGSKNIQYF.

With regard to this clone: The CDR3 extends 3 residues past the end of the read, so its final part is completed from the germline J gene. J is TRBJ1-1 and V is TRBV2; 7 nucleotides line up with TRBD1. The CDR3 is made up of 11 amino acids. The germline CDR1 and CDR2 sequences are SNHLY and FYNNEI. The CDR3 sequence: CASSEHRGAFF. CDR3 DNA, as far as it was read: TGTGCCAGCAGTGAACACAGGGGA.

On this clone: The read comes to an end 3 residues before the CDR3 does, leaving the germline J gene to fill in the end. The rearrangement uses TRBV2 and TRBJ1-2, with D possibly being TRBD1 (5 bases). This CDR3 has 15 residues. V lost 6 bases and J 5 bases, leaving 19 bases between the germline ends. Germline-derived CDR1 and CDR2 are SNHLY and FYNNEI. The sequenced part of the CDR3 DNA is TGTGCCAGCAGCGCGACCCCGACAGTGGATTATGGC. The encoded protein is CASSATPTVDYG. The CDR3 as a whole reads CASSATPTVDYGYTF.

About this clone itself: The DNA ends 3 residues before the CDR3 does, and the rest of the CDR3 is filled in from the germline J gene. J is TRBJ1-1 and V is TRBV10-3; D gene uncertain. V was pared by 4 bases and J by 1 base, with 4 bases between. CDR1 and CDR2 (germline): ENHRY, SYGVKD. CDR3 length: 12 amino acids. CDR3 DNA, as far as it was read: TGTGCCATCAGTGGACAGAACACTGAA. This encodes CAISGQNTE. The whole CDR3 reads CAISGQNTEAFF.

As for this clone: The read terminates 3 residues ahead of where the CDR3 ends, so the germline J gene completes it. The chain combines TRBV11-2 with TRBJ1-6; tentatively, D is TRBD1 (5 bases). CDR3 length equals 11 residues. CDR1 SGHAT and CDR2 FQNNGV come from the germline V gene. With 5 bases removed from V and 9 bases from J, the gap between germline ends came to 5 bases. The sequenced CDR3 bases are TGTGCCAGCAGCACAGGTTCACCC. Its protein product is CASSTGSP. The entire CDR3 reads CASSTGSPLHF. The full variable domain, in which reference TRBV11-2 and TRBJ1-6 provide the parts outside the CDR3, is EAGVAQSPRYKIIEKRQSVAFWCNPISGHATLYWYQQILGQGPKLLIQFQNNGVVDDSQLPKDRFSAERLKGVDSTLKIQPAKLEDSAVYLCASSTGSPLHFGNGTRLTVT.